Listed here are 5 T cell receptor beta chains from one sample, sequenced in a study of shared clonotypes between healthy human individuals. Sequencing used immunoSEQ multiplex PCR; TCRdb keeps in-frame clones, though not all of them. The sample records approximately 1.1 million clones, 70% to 80% being singletons. Material: memory CD4+ T cells from PBMCs. This sample's subset: CD45RA-negative fraction. These receptor sequences come from a man between 18 and 35 years old in good health. Some clones in this sample may be carry-over from other donors' samples.

The gene calls are TRBV5-1 and TRBJ1-1; weak D call: TRBD1 (5 bases). The CDR3 spans 14 residues. Germline loops: CDR1 SGHRS, CDR2 YFSETQ. Between the trimmed V and J ends, which lost 5 bases and 3 bases, there was a span of 14 bases. This chain's CDR3 is CASSLLSRDTEAFF. CDR3 DNA: TGCGCCAGCAGTTTACTTTCCAGGGACACTGAAGCTTTCTTT. The entire variable domain, with the rest obtained from reference TRBV5-1 and TRBJ1-1, is as follows: KAGVTQTPRYLIKTRGQQVTLSCSPISGHRSVSWYQQTPGQGLQFLFEYFSETQRNKGNFPGRFSGRQFSNSRSEMNVSTLELGDSALYLCASSLLSRDTEAFFGQGTRLTVV.

This chain uses TRBV7-2 with TRBJ2-1; D ambiguous. Germline values: CDR1 SGHTA, CDR2 FQGNSA. The CDR3 length is 14 residues. The V end lost 6 bases, the J end lost 8 bases, and 17 bases lay between the germline ends. The CDR3 DNA sequence: TGTGCCAGCAGTGCATCTGGGTATAACTATGAGCAGTTCTTC. It yields the protein CASSASGYNYEQFF.

With respect to this clone: Other nucleotide sequences from this sample produce the same CDR3. This rearrangement joins TRBV7-2 to TRBJ1-3; TRBD1 is a possible D gene (5 bases). The CDR3 contains 14 residues. Per germline, CDR1 SGHTA and CDR2 FQGNSA. The V end lost 5 bases, the J end lost 2 bases, and 10 bases lay between the germline ends. The CDR3 DNA follows: TGTGCCAGCAGCCCCGACAGTCCTGGAAACACCATATATTTT. It is translated as CASSPDSPGNTIYF.

This chain links TRBV29-1 with TRBJ2-1, with 7 nucleotides matching TRBD1. V lost 6 bases to trimming and J lost 7 bases; unmatched junction nucleotides: 9. This CDR3 region has 13 residues. Per germline, CDR1 SQVTM and CDR2 ANQGSEA. The CDR3 sequence: CSVLRQGRNEQFF. DNA for the CDR3: TGCAGCGTACTCCGACAGGGTCGGAATGAGCAGTTCTTC.

The chain joins TRBV10-3 to TRBJ2-7, with 9 bases identical to TRBD2. In germline, CDR1 is ENHRY, CDR2 SYGVKD. This CDR3 is 17 amino acids long. V dropped 4 bases and J dropped 1; count of bases not matched to a gene: 11. This CDR3 reads CAISGLAAPLASYEQYF. CDR3 nucleotide sequence: TGTGCCATCAGTGGACTAGCGGCTCCCCTGGCGTCCTACGAGCAGTACTTC.